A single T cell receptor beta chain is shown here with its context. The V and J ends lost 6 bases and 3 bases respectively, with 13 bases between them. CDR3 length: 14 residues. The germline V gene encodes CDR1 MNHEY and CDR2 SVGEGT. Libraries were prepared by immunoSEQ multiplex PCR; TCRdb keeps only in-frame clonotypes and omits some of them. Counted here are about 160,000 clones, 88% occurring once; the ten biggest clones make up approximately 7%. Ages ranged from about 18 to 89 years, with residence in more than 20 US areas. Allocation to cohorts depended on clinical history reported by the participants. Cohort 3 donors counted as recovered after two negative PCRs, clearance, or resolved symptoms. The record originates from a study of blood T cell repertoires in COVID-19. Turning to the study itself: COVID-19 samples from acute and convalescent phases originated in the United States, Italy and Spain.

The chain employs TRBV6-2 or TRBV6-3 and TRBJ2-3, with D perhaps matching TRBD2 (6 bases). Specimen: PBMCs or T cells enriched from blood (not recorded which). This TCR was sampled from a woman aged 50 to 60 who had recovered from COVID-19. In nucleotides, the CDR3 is TGTGCCAGCAGCCGCCGCGGGGTAACAGATACGCAGTATTTT. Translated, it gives CASSRRGVTDTQYF.